This is a list of T cell receptor beta chains from one sample in a study of blood T cell repertoires in COVID-19. Produced via immunoSEQ multiplex PCR; TCRdb's table is partial and in-frame only. This sample has hundreds of thousands of clones, with 70% to 90% found just once. The source material was PBMCs or T cells enriched from blood (not recorded which). The receptors derive from a woman aged 40 to 50 who had recovered from COVID-19. Each CDR3 is given with its conserved first and last residue. Fields, in order: clone size, J gene, D gene, V gene, CDR3 DNA, CDR3 protein. A D gene is named only where the DNA matches it firmly. Clone sizes are given selectively: once, few, many, or a class where the clone is expanded.

size: NA
J: TRBJ2-7
D: TRBD2
V: TRBV7-2
DNA: TGTGCCAGCAGGAGTGGGAGGGGCTACGAGCAGTACTTC
CDR3: CASRSGRGYEQYF

size: NA
J: TRBJ2-1
D: TRBD2
V: TRBV9
DNA: TGTGCCAGCAGCGTACCCAACGCCGGGACTAGATTTGGGGATGAGCAGTTCTTC
CDR3: CASSVPNAGTRFGDEQFF

size: once
J: TRBJ2-7
D: NA
V: TRBV11-2
DNA: TGTGCCAGCAGCTTAGCCGAATTTGTAGCAGGGGCCCCCTACGAGCAGTACTTC
CDR3: CASSLAEFVAGAPYEQYF

size: NA
J: TRBJ2-7
D: NA
V: TRBV28
DNA: TGTGCCAGCAGTCCCCGGGTTTCCTACGAGCAGTACTTC
CDR3: CASSPRVSYEQYF

size: once
J: TRBJ2-5
D: TRBD2
V: TRBV4-2
DNA: TGTGCCAGCAGGGGGGGGGAGGGAGGTAGGGAGACCCAGTACTTC
CDR3: CASRGGEGGRETQYF

size: NA
J: TRBJ2-2
D: TRBD2
V: TRBV9
DNA: TGTGCCAGCACTATCGGAGCGGGAGGGGAGACCGGGGAGCTGTTTTTT
CDR3: CASTIGAGGETGELFF

size: once
J: TRBJ1-2
D: TRBD1
V: TRBV28
DNA: TGTGCCAGCAGCCTCAAGACAGGGGGGTATGGCTACACCTTC
CDR3: CASSLKTGGYGYTF

size: NA
J: TRBJ1-1
D: NA
V: TRBV15
DNA: TGTGCCACCAGCCGATTGACACAGAACACTGAAGCTTTCTTT
CDR3: CATSRLTQNTEAFF

size: once
J: TRBJ2-2
D: NA
V: TRBV27
DNA: TGTGCCAGCAAAGAGGGACTCGTCACCGGGGAGCTGTTTTTT
CDR3: CASKEGLVTGELFF

size: NA
J: TRBJ1-2
D: NA
V: TRBV14
DNA: TGTGCCAGCAGCCAAGACTCCGGGGTTGGCGGCTACACCTTC
CDR3: CASSQDSGVGGYTF

size: NA
J: TRBJ2-7
D: TRBD2
V: TRBV7-2
DNA: TGTGCCAGCAGCTCCGATGGTAGCGGGAGTTGGTACGAGCAGTACTTC
CDR3: CASSSDGSGSWYEQYF

size: NA
J: TRBJ1-5
D: TRBD1
V: TRBV10-2
DNA: TGCGCCAGCACCGCGACAGGGGCCAATCAGCCCCAGCATTTT
CDR3: CASTATGANQPQHF

size: NA
J: TRBJ2-7
D: NA
V: TRBV4-1
DNA: TGCGCCAGCAGCCAACCTACCCGAGGGGAGCAGTACTTC
CDR3: CASSQPTRGEQYF

size: once
J: TRBJ2-3
D: TRBD1
V: TRBV19
DNA: TGTGCCAGTAGTATCAGGTGGGACAGAAGAAGCACAGATACGCAGTATTTT
CDR3: CASSIRWDRRSTDTQYF

size: NA
J: TRBJ1-1
D: NA
V: TRBV30
DNA: TGTGCCTGGCGAATTATGGACAGCTACCTTGAAGCTTTCTTT
CDR3: CAWRIMDSYLEAFF

size: NA
J: TRBJ2-2
D: TRBD2
V: TRBV5-1
DNA: TGCGCCAGCAGCTTGGGTCTAGCGGGAGGGGACACCGGGGAGCTGTTTTTT
CDR3: CASSLGLAGGDTGELFF

size: NA
J: TRBJ1-6
D: TRBD1
V: TRBV7-2
DNA: TGTGCCAGCAGCTTAGCCGGGACAGGGTTTTCACCCCTCCACTTT
CDR3: CASSLAGTGFSPLHF

size: NA
J: TRBJ2-5
D: TRBD1
V: TRBV19
DNA: TGTGCCAGTAGTCTACAGGGGGCGCCGGAGACCCAGTACTTC
CDR3: CASSLQGAPETQYF

size: NA
J: TRBJ2-1
D: TRBD2
V: TRBV3-1/TRBV3-2
DNA: TGTGCCAGCAGCCGTTCTAGCGGGCTTTACAATGAGCAGTTCTTC
CDR3: CASSRSSGLYNEQFF

size: NA
J: TRBJ1-2
D: NA
V: TRBV30
DNA: TGTGCCTGGAGTTCCACAGGGTTAGATGGCTACACCTTC
CDR3: CAWSSTGLDGYTF

size: NA
J: TRBJ2-1
D: TRBD2
V: TRBV7-9
DNA: TGTGCCAGCAGCCCCCAAACTAGCGGGAGCGGGAATGAGCAGTTCTTC
CDR3: CASSPQTSGSGNEQFF

size: NA
J: TRBJ2-3
D: TRBD1
V: TRBV18
DNA: TGTGCCAGCTCACCGTACGAGGGGGCCGATACGCAGTATTTT
CDR3: CASSPYEGADTQYF

size: NA
J: TRBJ1-1
D: NA
V: TRBV5-1
DNA: TGCGCCAGCAGCTTGGCGGGGTCGGGGAACACTGAAGCTTTCTTT
CDR3: CASSLAGSGNTEAFF

size: NA
J: TRBJ2-3
D: NA
V: TRBV28
DNA: TGTGCCAGCAGTTTACTCCGTGACAGCAGGAGCACAGATACGCAGTATTTT
CDR3: CASSLLRDSRSTDTQYF

size: NA
J: TRBJ2-3
D: TRBD2
V: TRBV10-3
DNA: TGTGCCATCAACCGGGGACTAGCGGGAGAAGGCACGCAGTATTTT
CDR3: CAINRGLAGEGTQYF

size: NA
J: TRBJ2-1
D: TRBD1
V: TRBV5-4
DNA: TGTGCCAGCAGCAACCCATCAGCAGGACAGGGGGGTGAGCAGTTCTTC
CDR3: CASSNPSAGQGGEQFF

size: NA
J: TRBJ2-7
D: NA
V: TRBV21-1
DNA: TGTGCCAGCAGCAAGGGCATGCCGGGACACACTACTTACGAGCAGTACTTC
CDR3: CASSKGMPGHTTYEQYF

size: few
J: TRBJ1-6
D: TRBD1
V: TRBV5-4
DNA: TGTGCCAGCAGCACCGGGACAGGGGATTATTCACCCCTCCACTTT
CDR3: CASSTGTGDYSPLHF

size: few
J: TRBJ2-7
D: TRBD2
V: TRBV13
DNA: TGTGCCAGCAGCTTTGGAAGCGGGAGCTCCTACGAGCAGTACTTC
CDR3: CASSFGSGSSYEQYF

size: NA
J: TRBJ2-4
D: TRBD2
V: TRBV9
DNA: TGTGCCAGCAGCCCAACCGGGGGACTAGCGGGAGTTAAGGCCAAAAACATTCAGTACTTC
CDR3: CASSPTGGLAGVKAKNIQYF

size: NA
J: TRBJ1-2
D: TRBD1
V: TRBV3-1/TRBV3-2
DNA: TGTGCCAGCAGCCTAAAGGGGGCTGGCTATGGCTACACCTTC
CDR3: CASSLKGAGYGYTF

size: NA
J: TRBJ2-7
D: TRBD1
V: TRBV5-4
DNA: TGTGCCAGCAGCTTGAAGGGGGCAGACGAGCAGTACTTC
CDR3: CASSLKGADEQYF

size: NA
J: TRBJ2-5
D: NA
V: TRBV27
DNA: TGTGCCAGCAGTTGGAGGGCCCAGGAGACCCAGTACTTC
CDR3: CASSWRAQETQYF

size: NA
J: TRBJ1-3
D: NA
V: TRBV7-2
DNA: TGTGCCAGCAGCTTAGGCAGTCTCGGGGGTGGGTCAAACACCATATATTTT
CDR3: CASSLGSLGGGSNTIYF

size: NA
J: TRBJ1-1
D: TRBD1
V: TRBV5-1
DNA: TGCGCCAGCAGCTTGGATGGACAGGGGAACACTGAAGCTTTCTTT
CDR3: CASSLDGQGNTEAFF

size: NA
J: TRBJ2-2
D: NA
V: TRBV18
DNA: TGTGCCAGCTCACCACCGGCAGGCCTTGGCGGGGAGCTGTTTTTT
CDR3: CASSPPAGLGGELFF

size: NA
J: TRBJ2-1
D: NA
V: TRBV7-8
DNA: TGTGCCAGCAGCTTAGCTTCGGGGATGACTGAGCAGTTCTTC
CDR3: CASSLASGMTEQFF

size: NA
J: TRBJ2-3
D: NA
V: TRBV19
DNA: TGTGCCAGTACTCCGACTCCAACACTCGTTACAGATACGCAGTATTTT
CDR3: CASTPTPTLVTDTQYF

size: NA
J: TRBJ1-3
D: NA
V: TRBV7-2
DNA: TGTGCCAGCAGCTTAGACGCCAGGCGAAACACCATATATTTT
CDR3: CASSLDARRNTIYF

size: NA
J: TRBJ2-1
D: TRBD2
V: TRBV27
DNA: TGTGCCAGCACTCGGGCGGGAGTCCACAATGAGCAGTTCTTC
CDR3: CASTRAGVHNEQFF

size: NA
J: TRBJ2-5
D: TRBD1
V: TRBV19
DNA: TGTGCCAGTAGTATGGACAGGTCGATACAAGAGACCCAGTACTTC
CDR3: CASSMDRSIQETQYF

size: NA
J: TRBJ2-3
D: NA
V: TRBV7-2
DNA: TGTGCCAGCAGCTCAGGGGGGTTCCACACAGATACGCAGTATTTT
CDR3: CASSSGGFHTDTQYF

size: NA
J: TRBJ2-5
D: TRBD2
V: TRBV27
DNA: TGTGCCAGCAGTTTATTGGGGACTAGCACTGCGAAGACCCAGTACTTC
CDR3: CASSLLGTSTAKTQYF

size: NA
J: TRBJ1-3
D: NA
V: TRBV11-3
DNA: TGTGCCAGCAGCTTCAGGGCAGAAAGTGGAAACACCATATATTTT
CDR3: CASSFRAESGNTIYF

size: NA
J: TRBJ1-3
D: TRBD1
V: TRBV9
DNA: TGTGCCAGCAGCGTAGAGGGACAGCGAAACACCATATATTTT
CDR3: CASSVEGQRNTIYF

size: NA
J: TRBJ2-7
D: TRBD1
V: TRBV24-1
DNA: TGTGCCACCAGTGAGTCGGGACAGAGCTCACAGTACTTC
CDR3: CATSESGQSSQYF

size: NA
J: TRBJ2-2
D: NA
V: TRBV7-2
DNA: TGTGCCCAACAGGAGGGAGGGGAGCTGTTTTTT
CDR3: CAQQEGGELFF

size: NA
J: TRBJ2-5
D: TRBD2
V: TRBV14
DNA: TGTGCCAGCAGCCAATCCGGCGGGAGAAAGACCCAGTACTTC
CDR3: CASSQSGGRKTQYF

size: NA
J: TRBJ2-5
D: NA
V: TRBV9
DNA: TGTGCCAGCAGCCCCGCCGGGACTCAAGAGACCCAGTACTTC
CDR3: CASSPAGTQETQYF

size: NA
J: TRBJ2-3
D: NA
V: TRBV7-8
DNA: TGTGCCAGCAGCTACACAGGTCGAGATACGCAGTATTTT
CDR3: CASSYTGRDTQYF

size: once
J: TRBJ2-1
D: TRBD2
V: TRBV18
DNA: TGTGCCAGCTCACCTAGCGGGCCCTACAATGAGCAGTTCTTC
CDR3: CASSPSGPYNEQFF

size: many
J: TRBJ2-2
D: NA
V: TRBV11-2
DNA: TGTGCCAGCAGCCCAGTGTCAGGGACCGGGGAGCTGTTTTTT
CDR3: CASSPVSGTGELFF

size: once
J: TRBJ2-7
D: NA
V: TRBV5-4
DNA: TGTGCCAGCAGCTTGGGGTGGAGTAGTAACCCACACTTC
CDR3: CASSLGWSSNPHF

size: NA
J: TRBJ2-3
D: TRBD1
V: TRBV5-1
DNA: TGCGCCAGCAGCTTAGGGGACAGCGTAGATACGCAGTATTTT
CDR3: CASSLGDSVDTQYF

size: NA
J: TRBJ1-1
D: TRBD1
V: TRBV11-1
DNA: TGTGCCAGCAGCTTAGACAGGGGAGTGAACACTGAAGCTTTCTTT
CDR3: CASSLDRGVNTEAFF